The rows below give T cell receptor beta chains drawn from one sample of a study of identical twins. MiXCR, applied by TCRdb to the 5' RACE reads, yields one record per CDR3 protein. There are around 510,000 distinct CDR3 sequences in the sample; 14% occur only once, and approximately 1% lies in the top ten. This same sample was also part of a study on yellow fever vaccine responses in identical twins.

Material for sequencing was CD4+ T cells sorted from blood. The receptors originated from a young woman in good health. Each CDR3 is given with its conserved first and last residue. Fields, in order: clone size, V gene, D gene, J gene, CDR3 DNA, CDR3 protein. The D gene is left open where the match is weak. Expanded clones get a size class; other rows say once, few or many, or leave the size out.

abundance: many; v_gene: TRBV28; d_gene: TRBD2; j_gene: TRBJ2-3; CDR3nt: TGTGCCAGCAGTTCTGCGGGAGGGGGCACAGATACGCAGTATTTT; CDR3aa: CASSSAGGGTDTQYF
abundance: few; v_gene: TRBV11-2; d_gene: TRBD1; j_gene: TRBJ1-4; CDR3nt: TGTGCCAGCAGCACGACAGGGGCAACTAATGAAAAACTGTTTTTT; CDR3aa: CASSTTGATNEKLFF
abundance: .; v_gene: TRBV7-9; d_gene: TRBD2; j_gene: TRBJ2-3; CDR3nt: TGTGCCAGCAGCCGAGCGGGATACACAGATACGCAGTATTTT; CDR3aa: CASSRAGYTDTQYF
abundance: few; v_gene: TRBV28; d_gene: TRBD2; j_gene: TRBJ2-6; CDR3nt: TGTGCCAGCAGTCCGGCTAGCGGGATATCTGGGGCCAACGTCCTGACTTTC; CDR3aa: CASSPASGISGANVLTF
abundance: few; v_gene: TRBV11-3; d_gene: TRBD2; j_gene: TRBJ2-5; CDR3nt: TGTGCCAGCAGCCCCGGGGGGAGACAAGAGACCCAGTACTTC; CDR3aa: CASSPGGRQETQYF
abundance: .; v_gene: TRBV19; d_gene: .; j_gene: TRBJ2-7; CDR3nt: TGTGCCAGTAGGCGCCTTGGATTCTACGAGCAGTACTTC; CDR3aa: CASRRLGFYEQYF
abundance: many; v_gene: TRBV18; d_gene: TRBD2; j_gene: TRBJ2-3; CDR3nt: TGTGCCAGCTCATCCGGGACTAGCGGGAGCACAGATACGCAGTATTTT; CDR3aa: CASSSGTSGSTDTQYF
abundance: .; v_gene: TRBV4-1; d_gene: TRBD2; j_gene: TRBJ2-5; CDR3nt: TGCGCCAGCAGCCGATCCCCGGGACTAGCGGGAGAGACCCAGTACTTC; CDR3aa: CASSRSPGLAGETQYF
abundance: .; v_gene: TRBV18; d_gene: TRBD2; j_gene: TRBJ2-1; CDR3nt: TGTGCCAGCTCACCACGACTAGCGGATCACTACAATGAGCAGTTCTTC; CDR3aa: CASSPRLADHYNEQFF
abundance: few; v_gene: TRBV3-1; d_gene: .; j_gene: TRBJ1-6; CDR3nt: TGTGCCAGCAGCCATCAAAAAGGGATGGCACCCCTCCACTTT; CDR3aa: CASSHQKGMAPLHF
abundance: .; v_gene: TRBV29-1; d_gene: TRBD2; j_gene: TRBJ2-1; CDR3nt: TGCAGCGTTGAAGGGGGACTAGCGGGAGTCAATGAGCAGTTCTTC; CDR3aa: CSVEGGLAGVNEQFF
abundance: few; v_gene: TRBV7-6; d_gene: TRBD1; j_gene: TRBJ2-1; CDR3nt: TGTGCCAGCACCCAGACAGGGGGAACCTACAATGAGCAGTTCTTC; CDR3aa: CASTQTGGTYNEQFF
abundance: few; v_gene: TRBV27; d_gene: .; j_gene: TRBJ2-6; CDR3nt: TGTGCCAGCAGTAACCCCAAGAAACATCCCTCTGGGGCCAACGTCCTGACTTTC; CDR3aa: CASSNPKKHPSGANVLTF
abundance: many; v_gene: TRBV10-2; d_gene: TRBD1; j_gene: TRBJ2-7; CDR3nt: TGCGCCAGCAGACAGGGGTACGAGCAGTACTTC; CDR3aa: CASRQGYEQYF
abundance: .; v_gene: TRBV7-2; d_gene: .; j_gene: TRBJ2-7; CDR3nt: TGTGCCAGCAGCCGTCTGTCCGGGGGCTACGAGCAGTACTTC; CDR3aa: CASSRLSGGYEQYF
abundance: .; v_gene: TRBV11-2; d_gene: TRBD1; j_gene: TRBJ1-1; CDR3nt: TGTGCCAGCAGCTTACACGGACAGGGGGCATTCACTGAAGCTTTCTTT; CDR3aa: CASSLHGQGAFTEAFF
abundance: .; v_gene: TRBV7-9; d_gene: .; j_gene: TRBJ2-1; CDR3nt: TGTGCCAGCAGCCCATCCGGGCTAGCGATTAACAATGAGCAGTTCTTC; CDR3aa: CASSPSGLAINNEQFF
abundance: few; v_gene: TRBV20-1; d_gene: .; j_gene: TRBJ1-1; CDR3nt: TGCAGTGCTCAACGTCCCCTCGGGACTGAAGCTTTCTTT; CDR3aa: CSAQRPLGTEAFF
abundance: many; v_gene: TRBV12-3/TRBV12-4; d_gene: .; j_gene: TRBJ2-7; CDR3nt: TGTGCCAGCAGTTTAGCGGATTCCTACGAGCAGTACTTC; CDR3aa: CASSLADSYEQYF
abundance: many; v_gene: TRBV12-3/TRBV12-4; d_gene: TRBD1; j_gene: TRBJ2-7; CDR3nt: TGTGCCAGCAGTAGCCGGGACAGGGTCTCCGAGCAGTACTTC; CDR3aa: CASSSRDRVSEQYF
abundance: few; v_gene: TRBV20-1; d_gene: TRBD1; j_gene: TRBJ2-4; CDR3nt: TGCAGTGCCCCTCCGGGACAGGGGTCCAAAAACATTCAGTACTTC; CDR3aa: CSAPPGQGSKNIQYF
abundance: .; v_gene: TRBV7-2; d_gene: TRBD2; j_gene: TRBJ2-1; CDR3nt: TGTGCCAGCGGTAGCGGGAGGGTCGGTGAGCAGTTCTTC; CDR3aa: CASGSGRVGEQFF
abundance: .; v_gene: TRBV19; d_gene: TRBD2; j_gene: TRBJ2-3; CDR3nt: TGTGCCAGTAGTATAGGGACTAGCCGTACGCAGTATTTT; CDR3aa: CASSIGTSRTQYF